The 25 T cell receptor beta chains below come from one sample, sequenced in a study of cytomegalovirus exposure and HLA in healthy donors. The PCR made use of 60 Vbeta and 13 Jbeta primers. Generated by immunoSEQ multiplex PCR, the TCRdb table keeps only in-frame clones and is missing some. The data hold 100,000 to 150,000 clones, with 72% observed a single time. The sequenced material came from PBMCs. These receptors originate from a man aged 25-40 years in good health and CMV-seronegative.

The chain joins TRBV2 to TRBJ1-2, with 11 bases identical to TRBD1. Trimming removed 4 bases from V and 8 bases from J; junction bases left unmatched: 6. The germline CDR1 and CDR2 sequences are SNHLY and FYNNEI. CDR3 length: 14 amino acids. This CDR3 reads CASSGTGGALGYTF. In nucleotides, the CDR3 is TGTGCCAGCAGTGGGACAGGGGGCGCGTTGGGCTACACCTTC.

The chain has TRBV5-4 and TRBJ1-3; the match to TRBD1 covers 7 bases. V lost 5 bases, J lost 3 bases, and 8 bases stayed unmatched. CDR3 length: 15 amino acids. Per germline, CDR1 SGHNT and CDR2 YYREEE (reference sequence). The CDR3 sequence is CASSRAGGSGNTIYF. The CDR3 bases are TGTGCCAGCAGTCGGGCAGGGGGAAGTGGAAACACCATATATTTT.

This clone was counted once. The CDR3 DNA sequence: TGTGCCAGAATAAAGGGACTCCCCAATGAGCAGTTCTTC. It translates to CARIKGLPNEQFF. The V and J genes are TRBV27 and TRBJ2-1; the D gene is possibly TRBD2 (6 bases). Trimming pared 9 bases from V and 6 bases from J, leaving 15 bases between. Germline CDR1 MNHEY, CDR2 SMNVEV (reference sequence). The CDR3 covers 13 residues.

This chain joins TRBV6-1 and TRBJ1-2; possibly TRBD1 for D (6 bases). The V end was cut by 6 bases, the J end by 0 bases, with 8 bases between. The CDR3 contains 13 residues. The germline V gene has CDR1 MNHNS and CDR2 SASEGT. The CDR3 DNA reads TGTGCCAGCAGGGGACACCCTAACTATGGCTACACCTTC. As protein: CASRGHPNYGYTF.

V and J are TRBV19 and TRBJ1-1; TRBD1 agrees at 8 bases. The CDR3 has 14 amino acids. J lost 6 bases, V lost 8 bases, and 11 bases had no gene match. Germline CDR1 LNHDA, CDR2 SQIVND (reference sequence). For the CDR3, the DNA is TGTGCCAGTCGACCGGACAGGGAGAAATCTGAAGCTTTCTTT. Its protein is CASRPDREKSEAFF. Complete variable domain (other parts from reference TRBV19 and TRBJ1-1): DGGITQSPKYLFRKEGQNVTLSCEQNLNHDAMYWYRQDPGQGLRLIYYSQIVNDFQKGDIAEGYSVSREKKESFPLTVTSAQKNPTAFYLCASRPDREKSEAFFGQGTRLTVV.

This sequence joins TRBV18 and TRBJ2-7; TRBD1 matches 7 bases. Per the germline V gene, CDR1 is KGHSH and CDR2 is LQKENI. J lost 6 bases, V lost 1 base, and 3 bases had no gene match. The CDR3 is 13 residues long. The CDR3 is CASSPQGAGEQYF. For the CDR3, the DNA is TGTGCCAGCTCACCACAGGGGGCCGGCGAGCAGTACTTC.

The rearrangement links TRBV30 to TRBJ2-5; D might be TRBD1 (5 bases). CDR1 GTSNPN and CDR2 SVGIG come from the germline V gene (reference sequence). The CDR3 is 12 amino acids. Trimming cost V 4 bases and J 1 base, with 7 bases left between them. The CDR3 protein is CAWMGLQETQYF. DNA of the CDR3: TGTGCCTGGATGGGGCTCCAAGAGACCCAGTACTTC.

This chain joins TRBV7-8 and TRBJ1-6; unclear D gene. Trimming cost V 9 bases and J 10 bases, with 13 bases left between them. Germline V gives CDR1 SGHVS, CDR2 FQNEAQ. This CDR3 region has 12 residues. The CDR3, as DNA: TGTGCCAGTCAGAGTGTACAGTCACCCCTCCACTTT. Its translation is CASQSVQSPLHF.

This rearrangement joins TRBV7-8 to TRBJ2-3, with D possibly being TRBD2 (5 bases). Germline values: CDR1 SGHVS, CDR2 FQNEAQ. The CDR3 extends over 17 amino acids. V lost 7 bases and J 3 bases, leaving 23 bases between the germline ends. The chain's CDR3 is CASKGFAVAIRTDTQYF. The CDR3 region has the DNA TGTGCCAGCAAAGGTTTCGCGGTAGCGATCCGGACAGATACGCAGTATTTT.

The V gene is TRBV4-1, the J gene TRBJ2-7, with 7 positions matching TRBD1. The CDR3 has 14 residues. The germline gives CDR1 MGHRA, CDR2 YSYEKL. V was pared by 1 base and J by 4 bases, with 4 bases of the junction left unmatched. As DNA, the CDR3 is TGCGCCAGCAGCCAAGGAAACAGGGGTTACGAGCAGTACTTC. Protein product: CASSQGNRGYEQYF.

The gene calls are TRBV6-6 and TRBJ2-5, with 9 positions matching TRBD2. The germline CDR1 and CDR2 sequences are MNHNY and SVGAGI (reference sequence). The CDR3 has 15 amino acids. Trimming cost V 5 bases and J 2 bases; bases outside gene matches: 6. In DNA, the CDR3 is TGTGCCAGCAGTAAGGCGGGAGGGTATCAAGAGACCCAGTACTTC. Amino acids: CASSKAGGYQETQYF.

The chain has TRBV10-3 and TRBJ2-2, with 8 bases identical to TRBD2. Trimming cost V 11 bases and J 10 bases; bases outside gene matches: 12. The CDR3 sequence is 13 residues long. Germline values: CDR1 ENHRY, CDR2 SYGVKD. The CDR3 loop reads CAVGLAESVELFF. For the CDR3, the DNA is TGTGCCGTCGGACTAGCCGAGAGTGTGGAGCTGTTTTTT.

The genes are TRBV6-5 and TRBJ1-1, with D possibly matching TRBD1 (6 bases). V lost 5 bases, J lost 4 bases, and 14 bases lay in between. This CDR3 spans 14 amino acids. Per germline, CDR1 MNHEY and CDR2 SVGAGI. Here the CDR3 DNA reads TGTGCCAGCAGTGAAGTTTCGACAGGCACTGAAGCTTTCTTT. It yields the protein CASSEVSTGTEAFF.

This clone was seen only once. At one boundary the junction diverges from the germline segment, which might be a read error. This chain connects TRBV7-9 to TRBJ1-1; D is undetermined. This CDR3 region has 13 residues. CDR1 is SEHNR and CDR2 is FQNEAQ in the germline V gene (reference sequence). In nucleotides, the CDR3 is TGTTCCAGCAGCTTTAAAATGAACACTGAAGCTTTCTTT. Amino acid sequence: CSSSFKMNTEAFF.

This clone was found a few times. V is TRBV7-8 and J is TRBJ2-1; TRBD2 matches 7 bases. Per germline, CDR1 SGHVS and CDR2 FQNEAQ. V gave up 5 bases and J gave up 4 bases; unmatched junction bases: 8. The CDR3 is 15 residues long. This chain's CDR3 is CASSLLASGYNEQFF. As DNA, the CDR3 is TGTGCCAGCAGCCTCCTGGCTAGCGGATACAATGAGCAGTTCTTC.

The chain employs TRBV5-1 and TRBJ1-2; 8 bases fit TRBD1. After removal of 4 bases from V and 8 bases from J, the junction contained 13 bases not matched to a gene. Germline CDR1 and CDR2: SGHRS and YFSETQ. The CDR3 is 15 amino acids. Here the CDR3 reads CASSAPGTGPVGYTF. Here the CDR3 DNA reads TGCGCCAGCAGCGCGCCCGGGACAGGTCCCGTGGGCTACACCTTC.

This clone was seen a handful of times. V is TRBV19 and J is TRBJ2-7, with a tentative D call TRBD1 (5 bases). This CDR3 is 16 amino acids long. The V end lost 0 bases, the J end lost 4 bases, and 16 bases lay between the germline ends. The germline CDR1 and CDR2 sequences are LNHDA and SQIVND (reference sequence). CDR3 residues: CASSIDLETAEYEQYF. The CDR3 coding sequence is TGTGCCAGTAGTATAGATCTGGAGACAGCAGAGTACGAGCAGTACTTC.

The gene calls are TRBV5-1 and TRBJ1-3; tentatively, D is TRBD1 (6 bases). This CDR3 has 13 amino acids. V gave up 4 bases and J gave up 8 bases, with 13 bases separating them. Germline V gene sequence: CDR1 SGHRS, CDR2 YFSETQ. The CDR3 region has the DNA TGCGCCAGCAGCCCGCGCGGGGGCTACACCATATATTTT. This translates into CASSPRGGYTIYF.

This clone appeared a few times. V usage is TRBV27 and J usage is TRBJ2-7; perhaps TRBD2 as D (6 bases). This CDR3 has 15 amino acids. V gave up 6 bases and J gave up 4 bases, with 19 bases separating them. CDR1 MNHEY and CDR2 SMNVEV come from the germline V gene (reference sequence). The chain's CDR3 is CASRISSGEWYEQYF. CDR3 bases: TGTGCCAGCAGGATATCATCGGGGGAGTGGTACGAGCAGTACTTC.

The CDR3 here is CASSLDLQGLEGYTF. CDR3 DNA: TGTGCCAGCAGCTTAGATCTCCAGGGGTTGGAGGGCTACACCTTC. The rearrangement uses TRBV11-2 and TRBJ1-2; D may be TRBD1 (6 bases). Germline V gene sequence: CDR1 SGHAT, CDR2 FQNNGV. This CDR3 region has 15 residues. The V end was cut by 0 bases, the J end by 8 bases, with 16 bases between.

This chain links TRBV6-6 with TRBJ2-3; TRBD2 agrees at 12 bases. The length of the CDR3 is 16 residues. V lost 0 bases to trimming and J lost 4 bases; unmatched junction nucleotides: 2. The germline V gene has CDR1 MNHNY and CDR2 SVGAGI (reference sequence). CDR3 in amino acids: CASSYSTSGGPDTQYF. The CDR3 DNA follows: TGTGCCAGCAGTTACTCGACTAGCGGGGGTCCAGATACGCAGTATTTT.

The chain joins TRBV15 to TRBJ1-6; D may be TRBD1 (6 bases). V shed 5 bases and J shed 9 bases, with 8 bases lying between them. The CDR3 consists of 12 residues. Germline CDR1 is LNHNV and CDR2 is YYDKDF (reference sequence). Here the CDR3 reads CATSGDTSPLHF. In nucleotides, the CDR3 is TGTGCCACCAGCGGGGACACTTCACCCCTCCACTTT. The complete variable domain, with remaining parts taken from reference TRBV15 and TRBJ1-6, reads DAMVIQNPRYQVTQFGKPVTLSCSQTLNHNVMYWYQQKSSQAPKLLFHYYDKDFNNEADTPDNFQSRRPNTSFCFLDIRSPGLGDTAMYLCATSGDTSPLHFGNGTRLTVT.

The genes are TRBV5-6 and TRBJ1-1; D is ambiguous. This CDR3 has 13 amino acids. CDR1 and CDR2 from the germline V gene are SGHDT and YYEEEE. Between the trimmed V and J ends, which lost 4 bases and 0 bases, there was a span of 7 bases. As DNA, the CDR3 is TGTGCCAGCAGCCCCCAGATGAACACTGAAGCTTTCTTT. Its translation is CASSPQMNTEAFF.

The rearrangement uses TRBV7-7 and TRBJ2-3, with 15 bases identical to TRBD2. In germline, CDR1 is SSHAT, CDR2 FNYEAQ (reference sequence). J lost 4 bases, V lost 5 bases, and 4 bases had no gene match. The CDR3 has 16 amino acids. DNA of the CDR3: TGTGCCAGCAGCCAAGGACTAGCGGGGGGGGCAGATACGCAGTATTTT. Encoded protein: CASSQGLAGGADTQYF.

The chain links TRBV30 to TRBJ2-3, with a tentative D call TRBD1 (6 bases). The CDR3 has 15 amino acids. The germline V gene encodes CDR1 GTSNPN and CDR2 SVGIG (reference sequence). With 4 bases removed from V and 4 bases from J, the gap between germline ends came to 18 bases. The CDR3 coding sequence is TGTGCCTGGAACACAGGGATTTCGATCGCAGATACGCAGTATTTT. Protein: CAWNTGISIADTQYF.